Included here is one T cell receptor (beta chain) sequence, with context. Its target is unknown. The record originates from a study of T-cell memory formation after mild COVID-19. TCR alpha and TCR beta cDNA libraries carrying sample barcodes and UMIs were produced by 5'RACE using constant-segment primers. TCRdb itself ran the 5' RACE reads through MiXCR, one entry per CDR3 protein. Here the sample spans about 470,000 distinct CDR3 sequences, approximately 18% being singletons. Whole-study findings and limits: CD4+ bias marked clones expanding day 15 to 37, unlike balanced contracting clones. Clones that contracted clustered mainly in CM and EM if CD4+ and in EMRA if CD8+.

Specimen: PBMCs or a T cell subset sorted from them (not recorded which). The TCR sequence derives from an adult woman who had mild COVID-19 (a few samples of this study predate the infection). Cell type and time point are not known.

As DNA, the CDR3 is TGTGCCAGCAGCAAAGCGCATCGGACAAGGATCACAGATACGCAGTATTTT. Its translation is CASSKAHRTRITDTQYF. This chain connects TRBV21-1 to TRBJ2-3; the D call of TRBD1 is as the table states it, not checked on the DNA. TRBV21-1 is assigned pseudogene status. The CDR3 totals 17 residues.